This T cell receptor beta chain was observed in a study of early T cells in non-severe SARS-CoV-2 infection. CDR3 size: 13 residues. Germline CDR1 reads KGHSH; CDR2 reads LQKENI. Regarding this clonotype: Mismatch with germline at one junction end may stem from a read error.

TCRdb called the 5' RACE reads again in MiXCR, with one record for every CDR3 protein. Among 56,000 or so distinct CDR3 sequences listed, roughly 10% were seen once. Specimen: whole blood. The V gene is TRBV18, the J gene TRBJ2-7; TRBD1 matches at 7 bases. This receptor was taken from an adult who was a healthcare worker with PCR-confirmed SARS-CoV-2 infection or an uninfected control (not recorded which). The CDR3 nucleotides read TGTGCCAGCTCAACGGGACAGTCCTTCGAGCAGTACTTC. Protein product: CASSTGQSFEQYF. The full variable domain, completed using reference TRBV18 and TRBJ2-7, is NAGVMQNPRHLVRRRGQEARLRCSPMKGHSHVYWYRQLPEEGLKFMVYLQKENIIDESGMPKERFSAEFPKEGPSILRIQQVVRGDSAAYFCASSTGQSFEQYFGPGTRLTVT.